This TCR beta chain is drawn from a study of cytomegalovirus exposure and HLA in healthy donors. Overall study results and limits: In a later analysis, HLA-C alleles had the fewest associated TCRs, DRB1 alleles the most.

This CDR3 region has 15 residues. V was pared by 5 bases and J by 7 bases, with 17 bases between. The germline V gene has CDR1 MDHEN and CDR2 SYDVKM. 13 Jbeta primers and 60 Vbeta primers were used for the PCR. Repertoires were generated with immunoSEQ multiplex PCR, while TCRdb's copy carries only in-frame clones and drops some. The sample carries approximately 140,000 clones, 55% to 70% recorded once. Concerning this clone: Antigen specificity is unknown.

This chain links TRBV28 with TRBJ1-4; perhaps TRBD1 as D (5 bases). The specimen was PBMCs. This TCR was sampled from a woman aged 55-70 years in good health and CMV-seropositive. The CDR3 spells CASSPHTPGGEKLFF. The CDR3, as DNA: TGTGCCAGCAGTCCCCACACCCCGGGGGGTGAAAAACTGTTTTTT.